Following are 31 T cell receptor beta chains from one sample sequenced in a study of graft-versus-host responses after intestinal transplantation. TCRdb's table, derived via immunoSEQ multiplex PCR, lists solely in-frame clones and lacks some. Found here are 65,000 to 100,000 clones, around 93% of them singletons; the top ten hold around 0.44%. These receptors' targets are unknown. Sequenced here: unstimulated CD8+ T cells sorted from spleen or lymph node cells, sampled before transplant. These receptors were taken from a human donor who was the organ donor for an intestinal transplant.

This chain joins TRBV5-4 and TRBJ2-4; maybe TRBD2 (7 bases). The germline V and J ends were trimmed by 2 bases and 0 bases, with 15 bases remaining between them. Per the germline V gene, CDR1 is SGHNT and CDR2 is YYREEE (reference sequence). The CDR3 contains 17 residues. This CDR3 is CASSFWGGGLAKNIQYF. DNA for the CDR3: TGTGCCAGCAGCTTTTGGGGGGGCGGCCTAGCCAAAAACATTCAGTACTTC.

This rearrangement joins TRBV6-6 to TRBJ1-4; possibly TRBD1 for D (5 bases). CDR3 length: 12 residues. Trimming removed 9 bases at V and 4 bases at J, with 9 bases between. In germline, CDR1 is MNHNY, CDR2 SVGAGI (reference sequence). The CDR3 here is CASRGDNEKLFF. CDR3 in DNA: TGTGCCAGTCGGGGGGATAATGAAAAACTGTTTTTT.

The V call is TRBV30, the J call TRBJ2-5; tentative D call: TRBD2 (5 bases). The length of the CDR3 is 12 residues. Germline values: CDR1 GTSNPN, CDR2 SVGIG (reference sequence). The V end was cut by 4 bases, the J end by 5 bases, with 11 bases between. CDR3 nucleotides: TGTGCCTGGACGGGTAGGGAGGAGACCCAGTACTTC. It yields the protein CAWTGREETQYF.

V and J are TRBV9 and TRBJ2-5; tentative D call: TRBD2 (5 bases). The J call may be wrong; the DNA end is better matched by TRBJ2-7. The CDR3 runs 16 residues. Germline V lookup: CDR1 SGDLS, CDR2 YYNGEE. CDR3 sequence: CASSFPGGLNTYEQYF. The CDR3 DNA is TGTGCCAGCAGCTTTCCCGGAGGACTCAATACCTACGAGCAGTACTTC.

The gene calls are TRBV7-2 and TRBJ2-1, with 9 bases identical to TRBD2. Germline V gene data show CDR1 as SGHTA and CDR2 as FQGNSA. This CDR3 has 16 residues. V lost 2 bases and J lost 8; bases outside the gene matches: 10. Here the CDR3 DNA reads TGTGCCAGCAGCTTATCGGCGGGGGGGCGCATCTATGAGCAGTTCTTC. It yields the protein CASSLSAGGRIYEQFF.

The chain recombines TRBV11-2 with TRBJ2-1; 8 bases are shared with TRBD2. J lost 5 bases, V lost 8 bases, and 8 bases had no gene match. CDR1 and CDR2 (germline): SGHAT, FQNNGV. CDR3 length: 14 amino acids. The DNA of the CDR3 is TGTGCCAGCGGTCTAGCGGGCGGTAACAATGAGCAGTTCTTC. Translated: CASGLAGGNNEQFF.

The V call is TRBV7-2, the J call TRBJ2-3, with 7 bases aligning to TRBD2. Per the germline V gene, CDR1 is SGHTA and CDR2 is FQGNSA. The CDR3 spans 15 residues. J lost 0 bases, V lost 5 bases, and 5 bases had no gene match. CDR3 coding DNA: TGTGCCAGCAGCATCGGGACTATTAGCACAGATACGCAGTATTTT. It is translated as CASSIGTISTDTQYF.

The J gene is TRBJ2-2, the V gene TRBV28; 11 bases fit TRBD2. The J segment lost 3 bases and the V segment lost 3 bases, leaving 9 bases of the junction unmatched. The CDR3 is 18 residues long. CDR1 and CDR2 from the germline V gene are MDHEN and SYDVKM. The CDR3: CASSFPSGGPEDTGELFF. The CDR3 bases are TGTGCCAGCAGTTTCCCTAGCGGGGGGCCGGAAGACACCGGGGAGCTGTTTTTT.

J is TRBJ2-1 and V is TRBV19, with D possibly TRBD1 on 6 matching bases. Trimming removed 2 bases from V and 4 bases from J, with 21 bases in between. Per germline, CDR1 LNHDA and CDR2 SQIVND (reference sequence). The CDR3 extends over 18 amino acids. The CDR3 loop reads CASSISLDMRGIYNEQFF. CDR3 in DNA: TGTGCCAGTAGTATATCCCTGGATATGAGGGGGATATACAATGAGCAGTTCTTC.

The V gene is TRBV4-2, the J gene TRBJ1-1; the match to TRBD1 covers 8 bases. Germline V gene lookup returns CDR1 LGHNA and CDR2 YNFKEQ. The CDR3 runs to 15 residues. J gave up 0 bases and V 1 base, and 1 base lay outside the gene matches. In DNA, the CDR3 is TGTGCCAGCAGCCAAGGGGGACAGGTGAACACTGAAGCTTTCTTT. It yields the protein CASSQGGQVNTEAFF.

V and J are TRBV7-9 and TRBJ1-6; 7 bases agree with TRBD1. J lost 7 bases, V lost 11 bases, and 5 bases had no gene match. The CDR3 consists of 12 residues. Germline V gene data show CDR1 as SEHNR and CDR2 as FQNEAQ (reference sequence). The DNA for the CDR3 is TGTGCCGCCGGGACAGTAAATTCACCCCTCCACTTT. It specifies CAAGTVNSPLHF.

In this sample, this clone turned up once. The rearrangement joins TRBV7-9 to TRBJ1-4; 7 bases map to TRBD1. CDR3 size: 14 residues. Per the germline V gene, CDR1 is SEHNR and CDR2 is FQNEAQ (reference sequence). J was trimmed by 5 bases and V by 3 bases; bases with no gene match: 3. CDR3 nucleotides: TGTGCCAGCAGCTTGACAGGGAGAAATGAAAAACTGTTTTTT. Translating it yields CASSLTGRNEKLFF.

This CDR3 is CASSQTLGRTEAFF. CDR3 in DNA: TGTGCCAGCAGCCAGACACTAGGACGGACTGAAGCTTTCTTT. V and J are TRBV4-2 and TRBJ1-1; D not certain. CDR3 length: 14 residues. The V gene lost 3 bases and the J gene lost 5 bases, with 13 bases spanning the gap. Germline values: CDR1 LGHNA, CDR2 YNFKEQ.

The gene calls are TRBV30 and TRBJ1-1, with D hard to call. CDR1 GTSNPN and CDR2 SVGIG come from the germline V gene (reference sequence). There are 13 residues in the CDR3. Trimming stripped 3 bases from V and 0 bases from J, with 8 bases between. This chain's CDR3 is CAWSSSMNTEAFF. The DNA for the CDR3 is TGTGCCTGGAGCTCCAGTATGAACACTGAAGCTTTCTTT. The full variable domain, completed using reference TRBV30 and TRBJ1-1, is SQTIHQWPATLVQPVGSPLSLECTVEGTSNPNLYWYRQAAGRGLQLLFYSVGIGQISSEVPQNLSASRPQDRQFILSSKKLLLSDSGFYLCAWSSSMNTEAFFGQGTRLTVV.

This sequence joins TRBV27 and TRBJ2-1, with 11 bases aligning to TRBD1. Germline V lookup: CDR1 MNHEY, CDR2 SMNVEV (reference sequence). Trimming took 5 bases from V and 7 from J; bases not matched to a gene: 10. The CDR3 length is 16 residues. Here the CDR3 reads CASSPQLGQGVNEQFF. The CDR3 DNA is TGTGCCAGCAGTCCCCAATTGGGACAGGGGGTGAATGAGCAGTTCTTC.

The J gene is TRBJ2-1, the V gene TRBV27, with 8 bases identical to TRBD1. This CDR3 region has 17 residues. Trimming took 5 bases from V and 9 from J; bases not matched to a gene: 18. Germline CDR1 reads MNHEY; CDR2 reads SMNVEV (reference sequence). The CDR3: CASSVGQGFFGAGEQFF. CDR3 in DNA: TGTGCCAGCAGTGTCGGACAGGGTTTTTTTGGAGCAGGTGAGCAGTTCTTC.

A single count supports this clone. The chain joins TRBV27 to TRBJ2-1; no clear D gene. The V end was cut by 1 base, the J end by 2 bases, with 3 bases between. The CDR3 runs to 13 residues. Germline loops: CDR1 MNHEY, CDR2 SMNVEV (reference sequence). CDR3 in amino acids: CASSLFTYNEQFF. The DNA for the CDR3 is TGTGCCAGCAGTTTATTCACCTACAATGAGCAGTTCTTC.

The rearrangement joins TRBV2 to TRBJ2-1; a possible D gene is TRBD1 (6 bases). The V and J ends lost 11 bases and 6 bases respectively, with 14 bases between them. This CDR3 is 12 amino acids long. CDR1 is SNHLY, CDR2 FYNNEI, per germline. The CDR3 loop is CARWGRGNEQFF. Here the CDR3 DNA reads TGTGCCCGTTGGGGCAGGGGCAATGAGCAGTTCTTC.

This sequence joins TRBV27 and TRBJ2-7; weak D call: TRBD2 (5 bases). Per the germline V gene, CDR1 is MNHEY and CDR2 is SMNVEV (reference sequence). There are 14 residues in the CDR3. Trimming stripped 2 bases from V and 2 bases from J, with 10 bases between. The CDR3 is CASSLRLATYEQYF. CDR3 bases: TGTGCCAGCAGTTTACGGCTAGCCACCTACGAGCAGTACTTC.

The chain couples TRBV7-9 to TRBJ2-7, with TRBD1 identical over 8 bases. Germline assignment: CDR1 SEHNR and CDR2 FQNEAQ (reference sequence). The CDR3 is made up of 13 amino acids. V lost 5 bases, J lost 4 bases, and 4 bases stayed unmatched. The CDR3 sequence is CASSHRTGYEQYF. CDR3 coding DNA: TGTGCCAGCAGCCATCGGACAGGGTACGAGCAGTACTTC.

V gene TRBV27 combines with J gene TRBJ1-4; perhaps TRBD1 as D (6 bases). The CDR3 is made up of 18 amino acids. Per germline, CDR1 MNHEY and CDR2 SMNVEV (reference sequence). The V gene lost 5 bases and the J gene lost 7 bases, with 26 bases spanning the gap. The CDR3 protein is CASSETGFAEVSREKLFF. Here the CDR3 DNA reads TGTGCCAGCAGTGAAACAGGGTTTGCCGAGGTGAGCCGTGAAAAACTGTTTTTT.

This chain connects TRBV27 to TRBJ1-5, with 7 bases matching TRBD1. The germline V gene has CDR1 MNHEY and CDR2 SMNVEV (reference sequence). CDR3 size: 16 residues. The J segment lost 0 bases and the V segment lost 5 bases, leaving 7 bases of the junction unmatched. The CDR3 DNA reads TGTGCCAGCAGTCAGGGGGGCGCTTATAGCAATCAGCCCCAGCATTTT. As protein: CASSQGGAYSNQPQHF.

This rearrangement joins TRBV7-6 to TRBJ2-1, with 11 bases identical to TRBD2. The CDR3 sequence is 15 residues long. Looked up from germline, CDR1 is SGHVS and CDR2 is FNYEAQ. The ends lost 2 bases at V and 7 bases at J; junction bases unmatched: 4. The CDR3, as DNA: TGTGCCAGCAGCTTAACCCTAGCGGGGGGAAATGAGCAGTTCTTC. This gives the protein CASSLTLAGGNEQFF.

The chain recombines TRBV11-1 with TRBJ2-3, with TRBD2 matching 7 bases. J gave up 14 bases and V 6 bases, and 14 bases lay outside the gene matches. The CDR3 is 13 residues long. The germline V gene has CDR1 SGHAT and CDR2 FQDESV (reference sequence). CDR3: CASRETTSVVPYF. The CDR3 DNA follows: TGTGCCAGCAGGGAGACTACTAGCGTTGTACCGTATTTT.

The CDR3 DNA sequence: TGTGCCAGTAGGGACAGCTCTGGAAACACCATATATTTT. Translating gives CASRDSSGNTIYF. The chain has TRBV19 and TRBJ1-3; weak D call: TRBD1 (6 bases). Germline V gene sequence: CDR1 LNHDA, CDR2 SQIVND (reference sequence). V was trimmed by 6 bases and J by 0 bases, leaving 6 bases between them. The CDR3 runs to 13 residues.

The chain links TRBV6-5 to TRBJ1-1; maybe TRBD1 (5 bases). Germline CDR1 MNHEY, CDR2 SVGAGI. Trimming shortened V by 0 bases and J by 0 bases, and 11 bases separated the two germline ends. The CDR3 length is 16 residues. The CDR3 DNA reads TGTGCCAGCAGTTACTCGCGACAGATACTGAACACTGAAGCTTTCTTT. Its protein is CASSYSRQILNTEAFF.

The chain carries TRBV5-1 and TRBJ2-1, with 7 bases aligning to TRBD1. The ends lost 5 bases at V and 0 bases at J; junction bases unmatched: 8. This CDR3 is 16 amino acids long. Germline V CDR1 and CDR2: SGHRS, YFSETQ. CDR3 sequence: CASSTGTEYSYNEQFF. CDR3 coding DNA: TGCGCCAGCAGTACCGGGACAGAATACTCCTACAATGAGCAGTTCTTC. Using reference TRBV5-1 and TRBJ2-1 for the parts outside the CDR3, the full variable domain is KAGVTQTPRYLIKTRGQQVTLSCSPISGHRSVSWYQQTPGQGLQFLFEYFSETQRNKGNFPGRFSGRQFSNSRSEMNVSTLELGDSALYLCASSTGTEYSYNEQFFGPGTRLTVL.

The V call is TRBV13, the J call TRBJ1-2; 8 nucleotides align to TRBD1. Germline V lookup: CDR1 PRHDT, CDR2 FYEKMQ (reference sequence). The CDR3 is 16 amino acids. Unmatched junction bases numbered 11, after V lost 4 bases and J lost 4 bases. The CDR3 sequence is CASSSRESDRGYGYTF. CDR3 DNA sequence: TGTGCCAGCAGCTCTCGAGAGTCAGACAGGGGCTATGGCTACACCTTC.

The CDR3, as DNA: TGTGCCAGCAGCGGAGGGGGCGACAGGCGAAATTTTAACTATGGCTACACCTTC. The encoded protein is CASSGGGDRRNFNYGYTF. The chain combines TRBV9 with TRBJ1-2; 7 bases are shared with TRBD1. The trim removed 3 bases at V and 1 base at J, leaving 15 bases unmatched. Germline values: CDR1 SGDLS, CDR2 YYNGEE. The CDR3 covers 18 residues.

This clone was detected a few times. Here the CDR3 DNA reads TGTGCCAGCAGTTCGCAGGGCTATGGCTACACCTTC. Its translation is CASSSQGYGYTF. This rearrangement joins TRBV6-5 to TRBJ1-2, with a possible D match to TRBD1 (5 bases). Germline V gene lookup returns CDR1 MNHEY and CDR2 SVGAGI. V lost 4 bases and J lost 4, with 7 bases in between. This CDR3 has 12 amino acids.

The DNA of the CDR3 is TGCGCCAGCAGCCAAGGAGGGACAGGAATGAACACTGAAGCTTTCTTT. This sequence encodes CASSQGGTGMNTEAFF. V is TRBV4-1 and J is TRBJ1-1; the match to TRBD1 covers 8 bases. The CDR3 covers 16 residues. J gave up 0 bases and V 1 base, and 4 bases lay outside the gene matches. Germline CDR1 reads MGHRA; CDR2 reads YSYEKL.